Listed below are T cell receptor beta chains from one sample, sequenced in a study of blood T cell repertoires in COVID-19. TCRdb's table, derived via immunoSEQ multiplex PCR, lists solely in-frame clones and lacks some. The sample records 140,000 or so clones, approximately 78% being singletons. Material: peripheral blood. The receptors stem from a woman of 80 years or more with acute or convalescent COVID-19. Each CDR3 is given with its conserved first and last residue. D genes are given only for firm matches. Size is stated for part of the rows, as once, few or many counts, or as a class when the clone is expanded.

clone_size j_call d_call v_call cdr3_nt cdr3_aa
few TRBJ1-1 NA TRBV10-3 TGTGCCATCAGCACAGGGAGAACTGAAGCTTTCTTT CAISTGRTEAFF
NA TRBJ2-7 TRBD1 TRBV7-8 TGTGCCAGCAGCTTAAAAGGGGCCGGGACAGGGGTTTACGAGCAGTACTTC CASSLKGAGTGVYEQYF
NA TRBJ2-2 TRBD2 TRBV4-1 TGCGCCAGCAGCCCCCGGGACTACCTCGCGAACACCGGGGAGCTGTTTTTT CASSPRDYLANTGELFF
NA TRBJ1-6 TRBD1 TRBV28 TGTGCCAGCAGTTCTCGGACAGGGGGGGGATCACCCCTCCACTTT CASSSRTGGGSPLHF
NA TRBJ2-7 TRBD2 TRBV5-1 TGCGCCAGCAGCCCGGGACTAGCCTCCTACGAGCAGTACTTC CASSPGLASYEQYF
NA TRBJ2-1 NA TRBV7-6 TGTGCCAGCAGCCCACAGGTTTCGGCCTACAATGAGCAGTTCTTC CASSPQVSAYNEQFF
NA TRBJ2-7 TRBD2 TRBV7-3 TGTGCCAGCAGCTTAGTAGCGGGGATTACCTACGAGCAGTACTTC CASSLVAGITYEQYF
NA TRBJ1-3 NA TRBV29-1 TGCAGCGTTGCCCCCTCGTCCGGAAACACCATATATTTT CSVAPSSGNTIYF
NA TRBJ2-1 TRBD2 TRBV5-1 TGCGCCAGCAGCTTGGTGGCTAGCGGGAGAATAGGGAATGAGCAGTTCTTC CASSLVASGRIGNEQFF
NA TRBJ2-1 TRBD1 TRBV28 TGTGCCAGCAGTTCCAGGGGGCTCTACAATGAGCAGTTCTTC CASSSRGLYNEQFF
NA TRBJ2-5 TRBD2 TRBV7-9 TGTGCCAGCAGCTACCCTTTAGCGGGAGGGATGGAGACCCAGTACTTC CASSYPLAGGMETQYF
NA TRBJ2-3 TRBD1 TRBV7-9 TGTGCCAGCAGCCGAAACACAGGGGGTGCTCAAGATACGCAGTATTTT CASSRNTGGAQDTQYF
few TRBJ1-1 NA TRBV19 TGTGCCAGTAGTAATGAAGGCTGGGCCACTGAAGCTTTCTTT CASSNEGWATEAFF
NA TRBJ1-6 TRBD1 TRBV3-1/TRBV3-2 TGTGCCAGCAGCCAGGACAGGGGAATTTCACCCCTCCACTTT CASSQDRGISPLHF
NA TRBJ1-1 NA TRBV2 TGTGCCAGCAGTGAATGGGAGGGGGTAAACACTGAAGCTTTCTTT CASSEWEGVNTEAFF
NA TRBJ2-1 TRBD2 TRBV2 TGTGCCAGTGGACTAGGTTGGAATGAGCAGTTCTTC CASGLGWNEQFF
NA TRBJ1-1 NA TRBV3-1/TRBV3-2 TGTGCCAGCAGCCAGGCGGGACGTCCGAACACTGAAGCTTTCTTT CASSQAGRPNTEAFF
few TRBJ2-1 TRBD2 TRBV2 TGTGCCAGCAGTGGGCTAGCGGGAAATTACAATGAGCAGTTCTTC CASSGLAGNYNEQFF
NA TRBJ1-5 TRBD1 TRBV28 TGTGCCAGCAGTCTTTCGACAGGGAAGCCCCAGCATTTT CASSLSTGKPQHF
NA TRBJ1-6 TRBD1 TRBV2 TGTGCCAGCAGTGGACAGGGGGCTTCACCCCTCCACTTT CASSGQGASPLHF
NA TRBJ1-1 NA TRBV7-3 TGTGCCAGCAGCTTATCTAATATGAACACTGAAGCTTTCTTT CASSLSNMNTEAFF
NA TRBJ2-1 NA TRBV12-3/TRBV12-4 TGTGCCAGCAGTTTTAGCAGCCAAAATGAGCAGTTCTTC CASSFSSQNEQFF
NA TRBJ1-2 TRBD1 TRBV27 TGTGCCAGCAGTCCTCGACAGGGGCATGGCTACACCTTC CASSPRQGHGYTF
NA TRBJ1-2 TRBD1 TRBV11-2 TGTGCCAGCAGCTTACTTAGGACAGGGAACTATGGCTACACCTTC CASSLLRTGNYGYTF
NA TRBJ2-7 NA TRBV21-1 TGTGCCAGCAGCAATTTTGGTCTTTTCCTAGCGGATAATACCTACGAGCAGTACTTC CASSNFGLFLADNTYEQYF
NA TRBJ1-2 TRBD1 TRBV18 TGTGCCAGCTCACCAGAAGAGGACAGGGGCTTCTATGGCTACACCTTC CASSPEEDRGFYGYTF
NA TRBJ1-5 NA TRBV28 TGTGCCAGCAGTCTTAGGGGGGGAGGACAGCCCCAGCATTTT CASSLRGGGQPQHF
NA TRBJ2-2 TRBD1 TRBV7-2 TGTGCCAGCAGCCCCAACGCTGAACAGGGGCGCACCGGGGAGCTGTTTTTT CASSPNAEQGRTGELFF
NA TRBJ2-7 NA TRBV5-1 TGCGCCAGCAGCTTGGATATCGGGAGCTCCTACGAGCAGTACTTC CASSLDIGSSYEQYF
NA TRBJ1-2 NA TRBV5-1 TGCGCCAGCAGCTTGGACCCAACAGGGCACAATGGCTACACCTTC CASSLDPTGHNGYTF
NA TRBJ2-7 NA TRBV9 TGTGCCAGCAGCGTAGACTCCCCGCCAGGGACACTCTCCTACGAGCAGTACTTC CASSVDSPPGTLSYEQYF
few TRBJ1-6 TRBD1 TRBV27 TGTGCCAGCAGTGCCGGGACAGGTCTCTTGGGTGGCGGATTGGGGAATTCACCCCTCCACTTT CASSAGTGLLGGGLGNSPLHF
NA TRBJ1-5 NA TRBV24-1 TGTGCCACCAGTGATTCCGCGGGGGCGGGTAGCAATCAGCCCCAGCATTTT CATSDSAGAGSNQPQHF
NA TRBJ1-6 TRBD1 TRBV4-2 TGTGCCAGCAGCTTTGTGGTTACAGGGGGCCATTCACCCCTCCACTTT CASSFVVTGGHSPLHF
NA TRBJ1-5 NA TRBV28 TGTGCCAGCAGCGAGGCCCTCCGGCCCCAGCATTTT CASSEALRPQHF
NA TRBJ2-5 TRBD2 TRBV7-8 TGTGCCAGCAGCTCCCTTCCTAGCGGGAGGAGGGAAGAGACCCAGTACTTC CASSSLPSGRREETQYF
NA TRBJ2-3 TRBD1 TRBV18 TGTGCCAGCTCACCAAGAGACAGGGACCAGAGCACAGATACGCAGTATTTT CASSPRDRDQSTDTQYF
NA TRBJ2-7 TRBD2 TRBV9 TGTGCCAGCAGCTCAGGGCAGCGGGGCTACGAGCAGTACTTC CASSSGQRGYEQYF
NA TRBJ1-2 NA TRBV3-1/TRBV3-2 TGTGCCAGCAGCCAAGGTTGGGCGTATGGCTACACCTTC CASSQGWAYGYTF
NA TRBJ2-3 NA TRBV6-4 TGTGCCAGCAGTGTCTCCCTCGGGGCAGATACGCAGTATTTT CASSVSLGADTQYF
once TRBJ1-1 NA TRBV7-9 TGTGCCAGCAGACCCCCCGGGGGAAGTGAAGCTTTCTTT CASRPPGGSEAFF
few TRBJ2-5 TRBD2 TRBV7-2 TGTGCCAGCAGCCCGGGAGGCCCAATGGCGGGTGGGACCCAGTACTTC CASSPGGPMAGGTQYF
NA TRBJ1-6 NA TRBV2 TGTGCCAGCAGCATATACAGGCTCCTCCACTTT CASSIYRLLHF
NA TRBJ1-5 NA TRBV2 TGTGCCAGCAGTGACTCTCGCAATCAGCCCCAGCATTTT CASSDSRNQPQHF
NA TRBJ2-3 TRBD2 TRBV4-1 TGCGCCAGCAGCCTAAAAAGCGGGAGTAAGCGAGATACGCAGTATTTT CASSLKSGSKRDTQYF
NA TRBJ1-4 NA TRBV29-1 TGCAGCGTTGGAAACAGAACTAATGAAAAACTGTTTTTT CSVGNRTNEKLFF
NA TRBJ1-5 NA TRBV6-2/TRBV6-3 TGTGCCAGCAGTTACTTGTCAGGGGATCAGCCCCAGCATTTT CASSYLSGDQPQHF
NA TRBJ1-2 TRBD1 TRBV30 TGTGCCGCCCACCGGGACAGCACTGCCCAACGGCGCGGCTACACCTTC CAAHRDSTAQRRGYTF
NA TRBJ1-1 TRBD1 TRBV28 TGTGCCAGCAGGGCAGGGGGCTTGTACACTGAAGCTTTCTTT CASRAGGLYTEAFF
few TRBJ2-3 TRBD2 TRBV4-2 TGTGCCAGCAGTAGCGGGACTAGCGGGGAGGTTACAGATACGCAGTATTTT CASSSGTSGEVTDTQYF
once TRBJ2-1 TRBD1 TRBV11-2 TGTGCCAGCAGCTTAGCAGGGGGCGCTGGTGAGCAGTTCTTC CASSLAGGAGEQFF
NA TRBJ1-1 NA TRBV19 TGTGCCAGTAGTATTACACGGAACACTGAAGCTTTCTTT CASSITRNTEAFF
NA TRBJ1-6 TRBD1 TRBV5-1 TGCGCCAGCAGAACGACAGGGGAACATTCACCCCTCCACTTT CASRTTGEHSPLHF
NA TRBJ1-4 NA TRBV28 TGTGCCAGCAGCCTGACGGACGGGGCTAATGAAAAACTGTTTTTT CASSLTDGANEKLFF
NA TRBJ1-2 TRBD1 TRBV4-1 TGCGCCAGCAGCCAAGATATCCCCGTAGGCAGGGGGAACTATGGCTACACCTTC CASSQDIPVGRGNYGYTF
few TRBJ2-7 NA TRBV7-3 TGTGCCAGCAGCCCACTAGGCGGCGGAGGCGAGCAGTACTTC CASSPLGGGGEQYF
NA TRBJ2-5 TRBD2 TRBV24-1 TGTGCCACCGGGGAGGGAGCGGAAGAGACCCAGTACTTC CATGEGAEETQYF
NA TRBJ1-2 NA TRBV7-2 TGTGCCAGCAGCCCCGACCGGGACATTTTAGTGTCTACCTTC CASSPDRDILVSTF
NA TRBJ2-7 TRBD2 TRBV19 TGTGCCAGTAGTATCCTGCCGCGGGAGTTTCCATCCGAGCAGTACTTC CASSILPREFPSEQYF